The present entry profiles one TCR beta chain with its context. The antigen is undetermined. The sample comes from a study of blood T cell dynamics during melanoma immunotherapy. Study in general: Metastatic melanoma patients received first-line pembrolizumab or nivolumab plus ipilimumab. Findings and limits, study-wide: It remained unknown if the driving T cell clones were melanoma-specific. At W3, later disease-control patients showed bifurcated PBMC repertoire changes, unlike progressors.

V dropped 4 bases and J dropped 1; count of bases not matched to a gene: 4. The CDR3 has 14 amino acids. Germline V gene lookup returns CDR1 SGHRS and CDR2 YFSETQ. Here immunoSEQ multiplex PCR was the method, and the copy in TCRdb shows in-frame clones only, minus some. The sample consists of thousands of clones, nearly 90% of them appearing once. Time point given: week 3, after first cycle of checkpoint inhibitor. Apart from a couple of fast progressors, RECIST 1.1 response was judged 12 weeks post-infusion. V gene TRBV5-1 combines with J gene TRBJ2-7; 8 bases are a match to TRBD1. Sequenced here: blood, sampled from a patient treated with checkpoint blockade. The TCR comes from a human donor with melanoma. CDR3 in amino acids: CASSPGTGSYEQYF. CDR3 DNA: TGCGCCAGCAGCCCGGGGACAGGTTCCTACGAGCAGTACTTC.